This TCR beta chain derives from a study of control samples from healthy donors and cancer patients. The germline V gene encodes CDR1 SGHRS and CDR2 YFSETQ. The CDR3 is 14 residues long. V dropped 6 bases and J dropped 0 bases, with 9 bases sitting between them. This clone appeared a single time. TCRdb keeps only in-frame clones here, not all; method: immunoSEQ multiplex PCR. The sample holds about 160,000 clones, roughly 94% seen once. The sequence was obtained from a woman in her 40s in good health. The chain has TRBV5-1 and TRBJ2-2, with D uncertain. The sample was blood. CDR3 in amino acids: CASTKFTNTGELFF. CDR3 sequence (DNA): TGCGCCAGCACCAAATTCACGAACACCGGGGAGCTGTTTTTT. The full variable domain, in which reference TRBV5-1 and TRBJ2-2 provide the parts outside the CDR3, is KAGVTQTPRYLIKTRGQQVTLSCSPISGHRSVSWYQQTPGQGLQFLFEYFSETQRNKGNFPGRFSGRQFSNSRSEMNVSTLELGDSALYLCASTKFTNTGELFFGEGSRLTVL.